This T cell receptor beta chain was sequenced in a study of T-cell memory formation after mild COVID-19. Germline V gene data show CDR1 as MNHEY and CDR2 as SMNVEV (reference sequence). This CDR3 has 14 amino acids. Trimming shortened V by 0 bases and J by 5 bases, and 7 bases separated the two germline ends. Study results and limitations: Contracting clones localized mainly to CM and EM when CD4+ and mainly to EMRA when CD8+. CD4/CD8 balance characterized clones contracting day 15 to 85, and CD4+ skew characterized later expanders.

5'RACE primed from the constant segment yielded TCR alpha and TCR beta cDNA libraries bearing sample barcodes and UMIs. TCRdb reprocessed the 5' RACE reads via MiXCR and lists one record per CDR3 protein. The sample lists 200,000 or so distinct CDR3 sequences, roughly 17% occurring once. There are a few counts of this clonotype. What it recognizes is unknown. Material: PBMCs or a T cell subset sorted from them (not recorded which). The chain recombines TRBV27 with TRBJ1-4, with D perhaps matching TRBD1 (5 bases). This clonotype originated in an adult woman who had mild COVID-19 (a few samples of this study predate the infection). Cell type and time point are not known. The DNA for the CDR3 is TGTGCCAGCAGTTTATCGACAGTGAATGAAAAACTGTTTTTT. Translating it yields CASSLSTVNEKLFF.